This TCR beta chain came from a study of shared clonotypes between healthy human individuals. Germline V gives CDR1 KGHSH, CDR2 LQKENI. After removal of 3 bases from V and 4 bases from J, the junction contained 6 bases not matched to a gene. The CDR3 runs to 15 residues. Sequencing used immunoSEQ multiplex PCR; TCRdb keeps in-frame clones, though not all of them. The repertoire holds some 1.5 million clones, approximately 98% seen once, with approximately 0.45% in the top ten. Sequencing used naive CD4+ T cells sorted from blood. Subset indicated: CD45RA+ positively selected. This sequence was found in a man aged 25-45 years in good health. The chain uses TRBV18 and TRBJ1-1; TRBD1 matches at 9 bases. The CDR3 region has the DNA TGTGCCAGCTCACCGTGGGGGACAGGGTTCACTGAAGCTTTCTTT. Its protein product is CASSPWGTGFTEAFF.